This T cell receptor beta chain was obtained from a study of T-cell reconstitution after alpha-beta-depleted transplantation in children. Study results and caveats: Alpha-beta T cells present about two months after transplant were reported to originate from several hundred expanded graft clones. After transplant, high TCRbeta diversity at day 60 in some patients arose from surviving recipient T cells and thymic progenitors. Once a year had passed after transplant, T-cell counts and diversity came mostly from newly produced T cells.

The TCRbeta library incorporated unique molecular identifiers. TCRdb analysed the PCR reads with MiXCR anew, one entry per CDR3 protein. The table includes about 27,000 distinct CDR3 sequences, about 18% detected once. This clonotype has a handful of counts. Its matching antigen is unknown. CDR3 length equals 15 residues. CDR1 is SGHAT and CDR2 is FQNNGV in the germline V gene. The junction had 2 bases not matched to a gene; V was cut back by 3 bases and J by 3 bases. The origin of this receptor is a male patient between 2 and 10 years old who had a stem cell transplant for acute lymphoblastic leukemia, so the T cells may come from the graft donor. The sample was PBMCs, mostly from graft donor cells, taken 60 days after TCRalphabeta/CD19-depleted stem cell transplant. V gene TRBV11-2 combines with J gene TRBJ2-5, with 12 bases identical to TRBD1. CDR3 sequence (DNA): TGTGCCAGCAGCTTGGGACAGGGGGCAGAAGAGACCCAGTACTTC. Translating gives CASSLGQGAEETQYF. The full variable domain, in which reference TRBV11-2 and TRBJ2-5 provide the parts outside the CDR3, is EAGVAQSPRYKIIEKRQSVAFWCNPISGHATLYWYQQILGQGPKLLIQFQNNGVVDDSQLPKDRFSAERLKGVDSTLKIQPAKLEDSAVYLCASSLGQGAEETQYFGPGTRLLVL.